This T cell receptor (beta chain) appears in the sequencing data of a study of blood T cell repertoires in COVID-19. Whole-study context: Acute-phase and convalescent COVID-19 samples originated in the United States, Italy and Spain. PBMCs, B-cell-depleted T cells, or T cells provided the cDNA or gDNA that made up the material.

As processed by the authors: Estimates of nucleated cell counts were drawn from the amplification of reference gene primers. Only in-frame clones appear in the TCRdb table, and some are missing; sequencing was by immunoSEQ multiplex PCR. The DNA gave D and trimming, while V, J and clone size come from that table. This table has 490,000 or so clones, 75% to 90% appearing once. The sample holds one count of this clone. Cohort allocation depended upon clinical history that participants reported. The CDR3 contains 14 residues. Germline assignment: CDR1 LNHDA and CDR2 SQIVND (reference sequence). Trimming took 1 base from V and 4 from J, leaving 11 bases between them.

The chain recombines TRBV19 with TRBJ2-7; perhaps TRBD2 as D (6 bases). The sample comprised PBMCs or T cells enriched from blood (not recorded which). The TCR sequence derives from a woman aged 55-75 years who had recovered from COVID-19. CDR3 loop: CASSIAGEVYEQYF. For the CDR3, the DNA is TGTGCCAGTAGTATAGCCGGGGAGGTTTACGAGCAGTACTTC.